The T cell receptor (beta chain) described here comes from a study of spatial heterogeneity in lung cancer. At the level of the study: About 73 TRACERx patients with early, untreated non-small cell lung cancer donated samples. There were consistently more beta-chain sequences detected than alpha-chain sequences. Study-wide findings and caveats: At resection, ubiquitous expanded tumor TCRs appeared in blood more than at follow-up.

One entry per CDR3 protein results from TCRdb running MiXCR on the 5' RACE reads. The table shows around 110,000 distinct CDR3 sequences, with 12% occurring only once. Time point denoted: blood at routine non-recurrence follow-up after resection. The input material, whole RNA from tumor, nontumor lung or frozen PBMC, was sequenced unsorted. The germline CDR1 and CDR2 sequences are SGDLS and YYNGEE. The CDR3 length is 14 residues. V was clipped by 4 bases and J by 5 bases; unmatched bases: 7. Remarks on this clonotype: Its target is not known.

The sequences come from PBMCs, collected at follow-up. The rearrangement joins TRBV9 to TRBJ2-5, with 8 nucleotides matching TRBD2. This clonotype was obtained from a male donor with early-stage non-small cell lung cancer. CDR3 sequence reads: CASSIGLAPETQYF. The DNA for the CDR3 is TGTGCCAGCAGCATTGGACTAGCCCCCGAGACCCAGTACTTC.